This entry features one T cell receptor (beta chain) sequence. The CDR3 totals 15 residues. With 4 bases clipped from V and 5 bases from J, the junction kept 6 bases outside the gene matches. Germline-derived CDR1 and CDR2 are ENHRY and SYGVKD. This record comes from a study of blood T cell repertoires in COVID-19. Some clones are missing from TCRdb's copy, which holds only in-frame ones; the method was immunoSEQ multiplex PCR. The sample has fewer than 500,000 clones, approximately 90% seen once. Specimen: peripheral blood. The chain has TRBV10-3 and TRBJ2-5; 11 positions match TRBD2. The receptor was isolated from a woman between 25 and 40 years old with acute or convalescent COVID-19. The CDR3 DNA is TGTGCCATCAGTGGTGTAGCGGGGGGGGGTGAGACCCAGTACTTC. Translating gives CAISGVAGGGETQYF.